This T cell receptor (beta chain) was profiled in a study of technical replicates of blood from a handful of donors. This CDR3 has 16 residues. The V gene's germline CDR1 is LNHNV and CDR2 YYDKDF (reference sequence). With 0 bases clipped from V and 7 bases from J, the junction kept 7 bases outside the gene matches. Sequencing was performed with immunoSEQ multiplex PCR; in TCRdb, only in-frame clones are kept and a portion is missing. The table includes about 81,000 clones, roughly four fifths detected once. The source is a human donor in good health. Some clones in this sample may be carry-over from other donors' samples. The chain couples TRBV15 to TRBJ2-2; TRBD2 matches at 8 bases. The sample consisted of PBMCs. In DNA form, the CDR3 reads TGTGCCACCAGCAGAGATCCAGCGGGAGCGCTCGGGGAGCTGTTTTTT. This encodes CATSRDPAGALGELFF.